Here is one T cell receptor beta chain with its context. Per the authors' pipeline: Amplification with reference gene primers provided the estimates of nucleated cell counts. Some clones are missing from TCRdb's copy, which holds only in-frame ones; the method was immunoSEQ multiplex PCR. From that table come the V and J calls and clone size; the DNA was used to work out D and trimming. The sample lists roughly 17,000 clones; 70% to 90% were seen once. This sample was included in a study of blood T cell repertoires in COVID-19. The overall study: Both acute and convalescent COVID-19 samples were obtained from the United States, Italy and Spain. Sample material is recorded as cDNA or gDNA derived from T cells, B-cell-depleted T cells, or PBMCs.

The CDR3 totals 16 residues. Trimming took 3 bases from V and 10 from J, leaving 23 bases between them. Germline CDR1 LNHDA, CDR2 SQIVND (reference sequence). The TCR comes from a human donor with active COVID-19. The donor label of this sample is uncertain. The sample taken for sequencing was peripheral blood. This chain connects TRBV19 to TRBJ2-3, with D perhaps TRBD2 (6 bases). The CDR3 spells CASSMGGGGAVNAQYF. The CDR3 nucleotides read TGTGCCAGTAGTATGGGGGGAGGAGGGGCTGTTAACGCGCAGTATTTT.